This T cell receptor (beta chain) derives from a study of cytomegalovirus exposure and HLA in healthy donors. Vbeta (60) and Jbeta (13) primers were used in the PCR. This table comes from immunoSEQ multiplex PCR, and its TCRdb copy is limited to in-frame clones, with some not included. The sample lists 130,000 to 150,000 clones, around four fifths occurring once. Germline loops: CDR1 MNHEY, CDR2 SMNVEV (reference sequence). V lost 4 bases and J 0 bases, leaving 14 bases between the germline ends. The CDR3 is made up of 16 amino acids. The receptor's source is a woman in her sixties in good health and CMV-seropositive. The sequencing input was PBMCs. This rearrangement joins TRBV27 to TRBJ2-3; D perhaps matches TRBD1 (6 bases). The CDR3: CASSSLGGLSTDTQYF. CDR3 nucleotide sequence: TGTGCCAGCAGTTCGCTTGGGGGCCTGAGCACAGATACGCAGTATTTT.